Shown below are 13 T cell receptor beta chains from a single sample sequenced in a study of graft-versus-host responses after intestinal transplantation. Sequencing was performed with immunoSEQ multiplex PCR; in TCRdb, only in-frame clones are kept and a portion is missing. The top ten clones hold approximately 3.5% of a sample with 9,500 to 13,000 clones, about 92% of them seen once. This sample comprised PBMCs, obtained around 40 days after intestinal transplantation. These receptors originate from a human patient who received an intestinal transplant, so some T cells may come from the graft donor.

This chain links TRBV29-1 with TRBJ1-2, with a weak D call TRBD1 (5 bases). Germline lookup yields CDR1 SQVTM and CDR2 ANQGSEA. The V and J ends lost 3 bases and 7 bases respectively, with 15 bases between them. CDR3 size: 13 residues. CDR3 DNA sequence: TGCAGCGTTGATGGGTGGGGTCAGGGTGGCTACACCTTC. It specifies CSVDGWGQGGYTF.

This sequence joins TRBV5-6 and TRBJ1-5; no reliable D call. CDR3 length equals 13 residues. Trimming took 4 bases from V and 4 from J, leaving 9 bases between them. The germline V gene encodes CDR1 SGHDT and CDR2 YYEEEE. CDR3 in amino acids: CASSSGRNQPQHF. The CDR3, as DNA: TGTGCCAGCAGCAGTGGGAGAAATCAGCCCCAGCATTTT.

This chain links TRBV7-9 with TRBJ2-1; TRBD2 aligns across 7 bases. Germline CDR1 is SEHNR and CDR2 is FQNEAQ (reference sequence). The junction had 9 bases not matched to a gene; V was cut back by 4 bases and J by 9 bases. This CDR3 has 14 residues. CDR3 nucleotides: TGTGCCAGCAGCTCCCCGTACTCTAGCGGTGAGCAGTTCTTC. It codes for CASSSPYSSGEQFF. The entire variable domain, with the rest obtained from reference TRBV7-9 and TRBJ2-1, is as follows: DTGVSQNPRHKITKRGQNVTFRCDPISEHNRLYWYRQTLGQGPEFLTYFQNEAQLEKSRLLSDRFSAERPKGSFSTLEIQRTEQGDSAMYLCASSSPYSSGEQFFGPGTRLTVL.

The chain employs TRBV5-1 and TRBJ1-2; 8 nucleotides match TRBD1. The CDR3 is made up of 14 amino acids. Trimming cost V 4 bases and J 7 bases; bases outside gene matches: 9. From germline, CDR1 is SGHRS and CDR2 YFSETQ. As DNA, the CDR3 is TGCGCCAGCAGCGTTACAGGGGGAGGTGGTGGCTACACCTTC. Its translation: CASSVTGGGGGYTF.

The gene calls are TRBV19 and TRBJ2-1; 7 nucleotides match TRBD1. The CDR3 contains 16 residues. In germline, CDR1 is LNHDA, CDR2 SQIVND (reference sequence). The ends lost 6 bases at V and 3 bases at J; junction bases unmatched: 11. The CDR3 sequence: CASRPSGTAYYNEQFF. The CDR3 DNA sequence: TGTGCCAGTAGACCCTCCGGGACAGCCTACTACAATGAGCAGTTCTTC. The full variable domain, with the rest looked up from reference TRBV19 and TRBJ2-1, is DGGITQSPKYLFRKEGQNVTLSCEQNLNHDAMYWYRQDPGQGLRLIYYSQIVNDFQKGDIAEGYSVSREKKESFPLTVTSAQKNPTAFYLCASRPSGTAYYNEQFFGPGTRLTVL.

In DNA, the CDR3 is TGTGCCAGTAGTTATACCAAATCTGGAAACACCATATATTTT. Protein sequence: CASSYTKSGNTIYF. This chain uses TRBV19 with TRBJ1-3; D is ambiguous. The length of the CDR3 is 14 residues. The V end lost 5 bases, the J end lost 1 base, and 9 bases lay between the germline ends. From germline, CDR1 is LNHDA and CDR2 SQIVND (reference sequence).

This clone showed up just once. The chain employs TRBV11-2 and TRBJ1-2; D not resolved. Trimming removed 0 bases from V and 7 bases from J, with 12 bases in between. The CDR3 covers 14 residues. The germline gives CDR1 SGHAT, CDR2 FQNNGV. Here the CDR3 DNA reads TGTGCCAGCAGCTTAGATATCGGCAGCCGTGGCTACACCTTC. This encodes CASSLDIGSRGYTF. Variable domain in full (rest from reference TRBV11-2 and TRBJ1-2): EAGVAQSPRYKIIEKRQSVAFWCNPISGHATLYWYQQILGQGPKLLIQFQNNGVVDDSQLPKDRFSAERLKGVDSTLKIQPAKLEDSAVYLCASSLDIGSRGYTFGSGTRLTVV.

This rearrangement joins TRBV27 to TRBJ2-7; D is undetermined. Germline-derived CDR1 and CDR2 are MNHEY and SMNVEV (reference sequence). The germline V and J ends were trimmed by 6 bases and 2 bases, with 14 bases remaining between them. CDR3 length equals 14 residues. CDR3 DNA: TGTGCCAGCAGCAACCTCGGACGGGCCTACGAGCAGTACTTC. It specifies CASSNLGRAYEQYF.

Worth noting for this clone: In the same sample, other DNA sequences code for this CDR3. The chain couples TRBV9 to TRBJ2-5; no firm D call. The germline V gene encodes CDR1 SGDLS and CDR2 YYNGEE. The CDR3 spans 12 residues. Trimming shortened V by 0 bases and J by 7 bases, and 7 bases separated the two germline ends. The DNA of the CDR3 is TGTGCCAGCAGCGTAGTGTCGGGGACCCAGTACTTC. Protein sequence: CASSVVSGTQYF. Full variable domain (remainder filled in from reference TRBV9 and TRBJ2-5): DSGVTQTPKHLITATGQRVTLRCSPRSGDLSVYWYQQSLDQGLQFLIQYYNGEERAKGNILERFSAQQFPDLHSELNLSSLELGDSALYFCASSVVSGTQYFGPGTRLLVL.

The CDR3 loop reads CASSNWANNSPLHF. CDR3 DNA sequence: TGTGCCAGCAGCAACTGGGCCAATAATTCACCCCTCCACTTT. This chain connects TRBV6-5 to TRBJ1-6; no clear D. CDR3 length equals 14 residues. Per the germline V gene, CDR1 is MNHEY and CDR2 is SVGAGI. Trimming took off 6 bases at V and 5 bases at J, with 11 bases between the two ends.

The J gene is TRBJ1-1, the V gene TRBV5-1; 7 nucleotides agree with TRBD1. In germline, CDR1 is SGHRS, CDR2 YFSETQ. This CDR3 is 14 amino acids long. V lost 3 bases, J lost 2 bases, and 4 bases stayed unmatched. The CDR3 coding sequence is TGCGCCAGCAGCTGGGAGGGGGCTAACACTGAAGCTTTCTTT. This translates into CASSWEGANTEAFF.

The chain joins TRBV7-8 to TRBJ2-7; 7 nucleotides line up with TRBD1. The CDR3 runs to 13 residues. Trimming at V came to 2 bases and at J to 7 bases, leaving 5 bases not matched to a gene. Germline loops: CDR1 SGHVS, CDR2 FQNEAQ. CDR3 nucleotides: TGTGCCAGCAGCTTAACAGGGGTGGGTGAGCAGTACTTC. Amino acids: CASSLTGVGEQYF. Supplemented by reference TRBV7-8 and TRBJ2-7, the full variable domain reads GAGVSQSPRYKVAKRGQDVALRCDPISGHVSLFWYQQALGQGPEFLTYFQNEAQLDKSGLPSDRFFAERPEGSVSTLKIQRTQQEDSAVYLCASSLTGVGEQYFGPGTRLTVT.

The chain employs TRBV9 and TRBJ2-3; TRBD2 matches at 7 bases. The CDR3 covers 17 residues. The V gene's germline CDR1 is SGDLS and CDR2 YYNGEE. V lost 0 bases, J lost 2 bases, and 9 bases stayed unmatched. The CDR3 DNA reads as TGTGCCAGCAGCGTAGAATGGCGGGGGACCATCACAGATACGCAGTATTTT. Protein: CASSVEWRGTITDTQYF.